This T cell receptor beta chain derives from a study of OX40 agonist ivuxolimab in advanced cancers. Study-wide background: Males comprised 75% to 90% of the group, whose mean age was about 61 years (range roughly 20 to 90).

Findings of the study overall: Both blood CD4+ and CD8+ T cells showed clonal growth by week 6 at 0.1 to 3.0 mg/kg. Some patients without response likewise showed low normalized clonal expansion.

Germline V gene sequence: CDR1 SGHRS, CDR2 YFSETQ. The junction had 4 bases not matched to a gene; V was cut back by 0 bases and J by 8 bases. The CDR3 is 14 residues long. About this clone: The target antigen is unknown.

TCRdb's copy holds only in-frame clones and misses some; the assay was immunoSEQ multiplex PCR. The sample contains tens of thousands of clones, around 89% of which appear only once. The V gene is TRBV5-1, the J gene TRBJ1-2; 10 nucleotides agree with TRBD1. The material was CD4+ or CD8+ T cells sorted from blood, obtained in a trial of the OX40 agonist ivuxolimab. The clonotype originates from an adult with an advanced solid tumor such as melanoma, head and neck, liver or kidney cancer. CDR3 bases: TGCGCCAGCAGCTTGGTGGGGACAGGGGTCGGCTACACCTTC. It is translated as CASSLVGTGVGYTF. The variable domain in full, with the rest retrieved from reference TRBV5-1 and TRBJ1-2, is KAGVTQTPRYLIKTRGQQVTLSCSPISGHRSVSWYQQTPGQGLQFLFEYFSETQRNKGNFPGRFSGRQFSNSRSEMNVSTLELGDSALYLCASSLVGTGVGYTFGSGTRLTVV.